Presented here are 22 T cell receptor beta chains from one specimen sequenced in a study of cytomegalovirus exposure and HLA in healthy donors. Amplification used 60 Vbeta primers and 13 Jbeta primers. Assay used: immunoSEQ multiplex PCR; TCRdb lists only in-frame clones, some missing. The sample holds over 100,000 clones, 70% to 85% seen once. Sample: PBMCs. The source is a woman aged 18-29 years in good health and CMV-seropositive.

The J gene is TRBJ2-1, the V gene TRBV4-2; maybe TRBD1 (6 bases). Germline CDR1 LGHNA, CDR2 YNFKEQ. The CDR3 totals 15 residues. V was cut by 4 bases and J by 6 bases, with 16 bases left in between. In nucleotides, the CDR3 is TGTGCCAGCAGCCCTAAGGACAGCGGAGTCAATGAGCAGTTCTTC. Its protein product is CASSPKDSGVNEQFF.

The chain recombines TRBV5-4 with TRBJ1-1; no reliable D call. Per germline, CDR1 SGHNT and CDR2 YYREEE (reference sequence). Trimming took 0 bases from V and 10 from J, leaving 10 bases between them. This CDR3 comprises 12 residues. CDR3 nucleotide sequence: TGTGCCAGCAGCTTGGAGGAGGGATCAGCTTTCTTT. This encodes CASSLEEGSAFF.

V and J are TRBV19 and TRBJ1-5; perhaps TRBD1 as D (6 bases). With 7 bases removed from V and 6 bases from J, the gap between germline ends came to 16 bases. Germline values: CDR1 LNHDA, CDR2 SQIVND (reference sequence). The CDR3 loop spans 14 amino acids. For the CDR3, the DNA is TGTGCCAGTACCCCCCGGGGGGCGGTTCAGCCCCAGCATTTT. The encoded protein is CASTPRGAVQPQHF.

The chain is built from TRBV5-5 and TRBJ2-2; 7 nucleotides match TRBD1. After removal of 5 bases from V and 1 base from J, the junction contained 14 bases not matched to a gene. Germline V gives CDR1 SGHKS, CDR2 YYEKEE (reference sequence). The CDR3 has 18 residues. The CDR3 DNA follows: TGTGCCAGCAGTAAGGGACAGACTTTAACTAAGAACACCGGGGAGCTGTTTTTT. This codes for CASSKGQTLTKNTGELFF.

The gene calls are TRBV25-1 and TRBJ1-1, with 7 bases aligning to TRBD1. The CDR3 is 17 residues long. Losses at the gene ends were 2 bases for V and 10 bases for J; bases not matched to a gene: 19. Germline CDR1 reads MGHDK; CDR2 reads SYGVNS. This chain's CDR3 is CASSESRQGVPLFGAFF. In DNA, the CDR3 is TGTGCCAGCAGTGAAAGCAGGCAGGGGGTTCCCCTTTTTGGAGCTTTCTTT.

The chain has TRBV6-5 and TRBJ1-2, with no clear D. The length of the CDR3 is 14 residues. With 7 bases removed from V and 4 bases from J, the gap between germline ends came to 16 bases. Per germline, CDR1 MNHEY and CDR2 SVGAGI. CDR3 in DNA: TGTGCCAGCACCCACTTAGGCGGGAGCTATGGCTACACCTTC. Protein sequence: CASTHLGGSYGYTF.

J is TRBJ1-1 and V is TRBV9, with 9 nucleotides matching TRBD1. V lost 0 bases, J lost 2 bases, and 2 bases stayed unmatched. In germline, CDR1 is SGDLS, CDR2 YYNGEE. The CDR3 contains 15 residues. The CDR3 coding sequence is TGTGCCAGCAGCGTAGGGGACAGGGAAAACACTGAAGCTTTCTTT. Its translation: CASSVGDRENTEAFF.

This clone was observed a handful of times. CDR3 DNA sequence: TGTGCCAGCAGGAGGGACCCCGAGGGGGCTGAAGCTTTCTTT. Protein product: CASRRDPEGAEAFF. The chain couples TRBV6-4 to TRBJ1-1; D is perhaps TRBD1 (6 bases). This CDR3 has 14 amino acids. Germline assignment: CDR1 MRHNA and CDR2 SNTAGT. The V end was cut by 6 bases, the J end by 6 bases, with 17 bases between.

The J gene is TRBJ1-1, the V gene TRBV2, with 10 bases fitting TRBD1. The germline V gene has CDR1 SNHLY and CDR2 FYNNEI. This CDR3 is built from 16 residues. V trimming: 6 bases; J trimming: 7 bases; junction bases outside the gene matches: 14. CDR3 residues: CASRDLGTGEENEAFF. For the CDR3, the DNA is TGTGCCAGCAGGGATTTGGGGACAGGGGAAGAAAATGAAGCTTTCTTT.

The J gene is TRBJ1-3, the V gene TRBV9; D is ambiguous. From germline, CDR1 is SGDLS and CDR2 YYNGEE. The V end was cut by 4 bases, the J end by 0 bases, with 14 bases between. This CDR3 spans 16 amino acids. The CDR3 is CASSTWAGFSGNTIYF. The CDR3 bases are TGTGCCAGCAGCACATGGGCAGGTTTCTCTGGAAACACCATATATTTT.

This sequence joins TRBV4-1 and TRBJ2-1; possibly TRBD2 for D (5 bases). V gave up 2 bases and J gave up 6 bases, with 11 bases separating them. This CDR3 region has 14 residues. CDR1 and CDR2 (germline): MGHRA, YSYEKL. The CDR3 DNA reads TGCGCCAGCAGCCAAAGGACTGGACCCAATGAGCAGTTCTTC. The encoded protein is CASSQRTGPNEQFF.

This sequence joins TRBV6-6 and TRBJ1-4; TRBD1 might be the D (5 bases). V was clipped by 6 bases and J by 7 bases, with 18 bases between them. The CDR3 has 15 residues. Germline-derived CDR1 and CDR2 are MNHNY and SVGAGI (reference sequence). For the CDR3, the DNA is TGTGCCAGCAGCCAACCACAGGAGGGTGGTGAAAAACTGTTTTTT. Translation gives CASSQPQEGGEKLFF.

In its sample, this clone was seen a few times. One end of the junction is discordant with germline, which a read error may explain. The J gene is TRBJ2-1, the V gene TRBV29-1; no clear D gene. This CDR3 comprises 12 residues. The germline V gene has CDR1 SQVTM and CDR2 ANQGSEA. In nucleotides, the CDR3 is TGCAGCGCTGAACTCCTTTACAATGAGCAGTTCTTC. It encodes CSAELLYNEQFF.

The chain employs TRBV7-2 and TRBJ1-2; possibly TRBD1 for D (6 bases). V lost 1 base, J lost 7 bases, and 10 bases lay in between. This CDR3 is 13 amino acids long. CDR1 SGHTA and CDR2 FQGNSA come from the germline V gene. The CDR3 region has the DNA TGTGCCAGCAGCTTAGACAGGGATGCTGGCTACACCTTC. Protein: CASSLDRDAGYTF.

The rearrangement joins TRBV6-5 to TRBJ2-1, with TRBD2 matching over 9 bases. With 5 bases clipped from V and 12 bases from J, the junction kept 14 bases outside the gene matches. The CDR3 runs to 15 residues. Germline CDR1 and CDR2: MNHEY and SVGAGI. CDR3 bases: TGTGCCAGCAGTGGTCTAGCGGGGAAGGCCAGGGTGCAGTTCTTC. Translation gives CASSGLAGKARVQFF.

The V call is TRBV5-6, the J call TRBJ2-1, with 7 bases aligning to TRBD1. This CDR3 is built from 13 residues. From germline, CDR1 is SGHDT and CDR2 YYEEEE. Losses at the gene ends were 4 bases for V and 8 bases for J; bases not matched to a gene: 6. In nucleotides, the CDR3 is TGTGCCAGCAGCGTAACAGGGGCCTATGAGCAGTTCTTC. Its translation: CASSVTGAYEQFF. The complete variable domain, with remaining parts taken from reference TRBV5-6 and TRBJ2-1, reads DAGVTQSPTHLIKTRGQQVTLRCSPKSGHDTVSWYQQALGQGPQFIFQYYEEEERQRGNFPDRFSGHQFPNYSSELNVNALLLGDSALYLCASSVTGAYEQFFGPGTRLTVL.

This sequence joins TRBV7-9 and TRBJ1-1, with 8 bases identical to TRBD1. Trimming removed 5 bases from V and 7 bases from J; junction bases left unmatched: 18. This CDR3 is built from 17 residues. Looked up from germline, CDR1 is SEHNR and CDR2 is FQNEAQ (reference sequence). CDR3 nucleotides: TGTGCCAGCAGCCCGTTGACAGGGGTAACGGGATTGGGTGAAGCTTTCTTT. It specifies CASSPLTGVTGLGEAFF.

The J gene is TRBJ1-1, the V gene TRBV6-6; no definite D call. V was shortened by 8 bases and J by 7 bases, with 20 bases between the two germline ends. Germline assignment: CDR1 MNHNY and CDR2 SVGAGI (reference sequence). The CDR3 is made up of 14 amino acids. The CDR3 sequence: CASGLEIRSGEAFF. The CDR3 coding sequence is TGTGCCAGCGGTTTGGAGATAAGGTCGGGTGAAGCTTTCTTT.

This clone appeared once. The CDR3 DNA sequence: TGTGCCAGCAGTTTGGGCAGGTTGGTATCCTACGAGCAGTACTTC. It encodes CASSLGRLVSYEQYF. The chain employs TRBV28 and TRBJ2-7; D is undetermined. V lost 3 bases to trimming and J lost 1 base, with 13 bases between them. The germline gives CDR1 MDHEN, CDR2 SYDVKM. This CDR3 comprises 15 residues. The whole variable domain, remainder taken from reference TRBV28 and TRBJ2-7, is DVKVTQSSRYLVKRTGEKVFLECVQDMDHENMFWYRQDPGLGLRLIYFSYDVKMKEKGDIPEGYSVSREKKERFSLILESASTNQTSMYLCASSLGRLVSYEQYFGPGTRLTVT.

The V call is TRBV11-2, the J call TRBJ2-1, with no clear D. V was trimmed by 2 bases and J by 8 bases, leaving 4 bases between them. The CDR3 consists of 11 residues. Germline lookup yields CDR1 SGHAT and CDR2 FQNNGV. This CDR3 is CASSLSYEQFF. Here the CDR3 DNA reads TGTGCCAGCAGCTTATCTTATGAGCAGTTCTTC.

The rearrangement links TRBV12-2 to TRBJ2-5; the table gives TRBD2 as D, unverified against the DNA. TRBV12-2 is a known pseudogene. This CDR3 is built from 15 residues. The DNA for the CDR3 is TGTGCAAGTCGCTTACGGCGGTTGTACCAAGAGACCCAGTACTTC. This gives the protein CASRLRRLYQETQYF.

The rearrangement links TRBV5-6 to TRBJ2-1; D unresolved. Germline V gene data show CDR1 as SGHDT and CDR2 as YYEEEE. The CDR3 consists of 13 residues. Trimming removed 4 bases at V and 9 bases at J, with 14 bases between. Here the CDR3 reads CASSHSPVGEQFF. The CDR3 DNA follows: TGTGCCAGCAGCCACAGCCCTGTAGGTGAGCAGTTCTTC.